This passage covers 16 T cell receptor beta chains from one sample sequenced in a study of response to subunit inactivated influenza vaccine. TCRdb used MiXCR to reprocess the RT-PCR reads, holding one entry per CDR3 protein. This table holds 550,000 to 800,000 distinct CDR3 sequences, approximately 14% found once. Sequences were derived from PBMCs from blood, sampled 11 to 12 days after vaccination. The source is a man aged 50 or older who received an inactivated influenza vaccine.

This clonotype has just a few counts. This rearrangement joins TRBV7-2 to TRBJ2-7; D uncertain. CDR1 and CDR2 from the germline V gene are SGHTA and FQGNSA. This CDR3 has 15 amino acids. Trimming pared 5 bases from V and 0 bases from J, leaving 14 bases between. CDR3 sequence reads: CASSPRAALSYEQYF. The CDR3 region has the DNA TGTGCCAGCAGCCCCCGAGCAGCCCTCTCCTACGAGCAGTACTTC. Full variable domain (outside the CDR3, taken from reference TRBV7-2 and TRBJ2-7): GAGVSQSPSNKVTEKGKDVELRCDPISGHTALYWYRQSLGQGLEFLIYFQGNSAPDKSGLPSDRFSAERTGGSVSTLTIQRTQQEDSAVYLCASSPRAALSYEQYFGPGTRLTVT.

This clonotype was seen ten or more times. The chain carries TRBV12-3 or TRBV12-4 and TRBJ2-1; D call uncertain. V was cut by 3 bases and J by 0 bases, with 6 bases left in between. The CDR3 has 14 residues. CDR3 DNA sequence: TGTGCCAGCAGTTTCGGGCGCTCCTACAATGAGCAGTTCTTC. This codes for CASSFGRSYNEQFF.

V gene TRBV29-1 combines with J gene TRBJ2-3; TRBD2 aligns across 9 bases. Germline CDR1 reads SQVTM; CDR2 reads ANQGSEA. The trim removed 1 base at V and 0 bases at J, leaving 2 bases unmatched. The CDR3 loop spans 15 amino acids. The CDR3 DNA is TGCAGCGTTGAAGGACTAGCGGAGAGCACAGATACGCAGTATTTT. Protein: CSVEGLAESTDTQYF.

Written as DNA, the CDR3 is TGTGCCAGCAGCCAAATAGTAGGAGGCGCAGGGGCCAACGTCCTGACTTTC. This codes for CASSQIVGGAGANVLTF. The J gene is TRBJ2-6, the V gene TRBV14, with D possibly being TRBD2 (5 bases). Germline CDR1 SGHDN, CDR2 FVKESK. V lost 2 bases and J 4 bases, leaving 15 bases between the germline ends. CDR3 length: 17 residues.

This clonotype was detected only a few times. J is TRBJ2-5 and V is TRBV6-2 or TRBV6-3; perhaps TRBD2 as D (7 bases). V was cut by 5 bases and J by 4 bases, with 11 bases left in between. This CDR3 contains 13 residues. Germline CDR1 MNHEY, CDR2 SVGEGT. The CDR3 bases are TGTGCCAGCAGTGGGGGGGCCGTAGAGACCCAGTACTTC. Translation: CASSGGAVETQYF.

J is TRBJ2-1 and V is TRBV11-2; D perhaps matches TRBD2 (7 bases). Between the trimmed V and J ends, which lost 0 bases and 4 bases, there was a span of 13 bases. Germline CDR1 is SGHAT and CDR2 is FQNNGV. This CDR3 has 16 amino acids. The CDR3 nucleotides read TGTGCCAGCAGCTTAGATGAGGGGGGGGCTTACAATGAGCAGTTCTTC. Protein sequence: CASSLDEGGAYNEQFF.

This clonotype occurred a few times. V and J are TRBV7-8 and TRBJ1-1; 12 positions agree with TRBD1. The CDR3 has 16 amino acids. From germline, CDR1 is SGHVS and CDR2 FQNEAQ. The CDR3 DNA sequence: TGTGCAACCTACCCGGGACAGGGGGCGCGGGACACTGAAGCTTTCTTT. This gives the protein CATYPGQGARDTEAFF.

This clonotype was recorded at least ten times. The V call is TRBV12-3 or TRBV12-4, the J call TRBJ2-5; D may match TRBD1 or TRBD2 (6 bases each). Trimming cost V 3 bases and J 5 bases, with 13 bases left between them. The CDR3 is made up of 14 amino acids. CDR3 nucleotides: TGTGCCAGCAGTTTCCGGGGGCGCAGGGAGACCCAGTACTTC. It is translated as CASSFRGRRETQYF.

The chain carries TRBV20-1 and TRBJ1-1, with D possibly TRBD1 on 6 matching bases. V gave up 2 bases and J gave up 11 bases, with 15 bases separating them. This CDR3 contains 12 residues. The germline CDR1 and CDR2 sequences are DFQATT and SNEGSKA (reference sequence). CDR3 sequence (DNA): TGCAGTGCTAGACGTGTCGGGGGGCGGGCTTTCTTT. It translates to CSARRVGGRAFF.

The chain uses TRBV12-3 or TRBV12-4 and TRBJ2-1; D gene uncertain. The V end lost 5 bases, the J end lost 0 bases, and 11 bases lay between the germline ends. CDR3 size: 15 residues. As DNA, the CDR3 is TGTGCCAGCAGTCCACTCTATAGCTCCTACAATGAGCAGTTCTTC. Protein product: CASSPLYSSYNEQFF.

The V call is TRBV7-8, the J call TRBJ2-3, with D possibly matching TRBD2 (5 bases). Germline CDR1 reads SGHVS; CDR2 reads FQNEAQ. This CDR3 has 12 amino acids. V lost 6 bases and J 6 bases, leaving 10 bases between the germline ends. The CDR3 DNA reads as TGTGCCAGCAGGGAATCGGGGGATACGCAGTATTTT. Its translation is CASRESGDTQYF. Combining the CDR3 with reference TRBV7-8 and TRBJ2-3 gives the whole variable domain GAGVSQSPRYKVAKRGQDVALRCDPISGHVSLFWYQQALGQGPEFLTYFQNEAQLDKSGLPSDRFFAERPEGSVSTLKIQRTQQEDSAVYLCASRESGDTQYFGPGTRLTVL.

The rearrangement links TRBV7-2 to TRBJ1-2, with a possible D match to TRBD1 (5 bases). The CDR3 contains 15 residues. CDR1 is SGHTA and CDR2 is FQGNSA in the germline V gene. Trimming shortened V by 4 bases and J by 4 bases, and 16 bases separated the two germline ends. The CDR3 loop is CASSSVGTTFYGYTF. CDR3 nucleotide sequence: TGTGCCAGCAGCTCCGTCGGGACTACCTTCTATGGCTACACCTTC. Full variable domain (missing parts from reference TRBV7-2 and TRBJ1-2): GAGVSQSPSNKVTEKGKDVELRCDPISGHTALYWYRQSLGQGLEFLIYFQGNSAPDKSGLPSDRFSAERTGGSVSTLTIQRTQQEDSAVYLCASSSVGTTFYGYTFGSGTRLTVV.

This clonotype was detected a few times. V usage is TRBV30 and J usage is TRBJ2-4; D is perhaps TRBD2 (7 bases). V was cut by 2 bases and J by 7 bases, with 12 bases left in between. CDR3 length: 13 amino acids. Germline V gene sequence: CDR1 GTSNPN, CDR2 SVGIG (reference sequence). The CDR3 DNA follows: TGTGCCTGGAGTAGGGGGGGCGCGAACATTCAGTACTTC. This encodes CAWSRGGANIQYF. The variable domain in full, completed from reference TRBV30 and TRBJ2-4, reads SQTIHQWPATLVQPVGSPLSLECTVEGTSNPNLYWYRQAAGRGLQLLFYSVGIGQISSEVPQNLSASRPQDRQFILSSKKLLLSDSGFYLCAWSRGGANIQYFGAGTRLSVL.

This chain uses TRBV6-1 with TRBJ2-1, with 8 nucleotides matching TRBD2. This CDR3 spans 15 amino acids. The V gene end was trimmed by 6 bases and the J gene end by 2 bases; junction bases not matched to a gene: 6. In germline, CDR1 is MNHNS, CDR2 SASEGT. The CDR3 coding sequence is TGTGCCAGCAGCCGGAGCGGGAGACCCTACAATGAGCAGTTCTTC. Translated, it gives CASSRSGRPYNEQFF.

This chain uses TRBV5-1 with TRBJ2-7; 11 positions match TRBD1. V dropped 4 bases and J dropped 7; count of bases not matched to a gene: 13. The CDR3 consists of 16 residues. Germline V gives CDR1 SGHRS, CDR2 YFSETQ. CDR3 sequence reads: CASSPGGTGGTEEQYF. Written as DNA, the CDR3 is TGCGCCAGCAGCCCGGGGGGGACAGGGGGAACGGAAGAGCAGTACTTC.

This clonotype showed up just a few times. The chain employs TRBV27 and TRBJ1-3; D uncertain. Trimming stripped 8 bases from V and 0 bases from J, with 8 bases between. CDR1 MNHEY and CDR2 SMNVEV come from the germline V gene (reference sequence). The CDR3 sequence is 13 residues long. The CDR3 DNA reads as TGTGCCAGCTATACGAGCTCTGGAAACACCATATATTTT. It specifies CASYTSSGNTIYF.